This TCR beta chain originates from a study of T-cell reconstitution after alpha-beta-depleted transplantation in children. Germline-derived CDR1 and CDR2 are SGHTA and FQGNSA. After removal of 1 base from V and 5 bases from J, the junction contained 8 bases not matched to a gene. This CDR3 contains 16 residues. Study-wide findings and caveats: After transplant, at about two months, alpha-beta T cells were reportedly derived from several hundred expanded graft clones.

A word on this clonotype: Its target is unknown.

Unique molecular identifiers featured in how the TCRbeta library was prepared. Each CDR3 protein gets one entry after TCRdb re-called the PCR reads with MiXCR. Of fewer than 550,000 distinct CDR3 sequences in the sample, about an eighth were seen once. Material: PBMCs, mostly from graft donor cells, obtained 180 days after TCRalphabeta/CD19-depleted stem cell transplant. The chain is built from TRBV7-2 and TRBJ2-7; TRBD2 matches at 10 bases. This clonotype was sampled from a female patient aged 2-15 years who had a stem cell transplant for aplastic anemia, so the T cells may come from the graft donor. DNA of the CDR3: TGTGCCAGCAGCTTAGAAGCTAGCGGGAGTCTCAACGAGCAGTACTTC. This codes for CASSLEASGSLNEQYF.